This T cell receptor (beta chain) was recovered during a study of blood T cell repertoires in COVID-19. This clone was recorded once. The CDR3 contains 15 residues. The germline V gene encodes CDR1 SGHNT and CDR2 YYREEE (reference sequence). With 5 bases removed from V and 2 bases from J, the gap between germline ends came to 15 bases. The assay was immunoSEQ multiplex PCR, and TCRdb's table has in-frame clones only and misses some. Found here are 150,000 to 200,000 clones, around four fifths of them singletons; the top ten hold about 19%. The chain is built from TRBV5-4 and TRBJ2-3, with a tentative D call TRBD2 (5 bases). The sequenced material came from peripheral blood. The clonotype comes from a woman older than 75 with acute or convalescent COVID-19. In DNA, the CDR3 is TGTGCCAGCAGAACCGGGGTCGGGGTCACAGATACGCAGTATTTT. Translating it yields CASRTGVGVTDTQYF.